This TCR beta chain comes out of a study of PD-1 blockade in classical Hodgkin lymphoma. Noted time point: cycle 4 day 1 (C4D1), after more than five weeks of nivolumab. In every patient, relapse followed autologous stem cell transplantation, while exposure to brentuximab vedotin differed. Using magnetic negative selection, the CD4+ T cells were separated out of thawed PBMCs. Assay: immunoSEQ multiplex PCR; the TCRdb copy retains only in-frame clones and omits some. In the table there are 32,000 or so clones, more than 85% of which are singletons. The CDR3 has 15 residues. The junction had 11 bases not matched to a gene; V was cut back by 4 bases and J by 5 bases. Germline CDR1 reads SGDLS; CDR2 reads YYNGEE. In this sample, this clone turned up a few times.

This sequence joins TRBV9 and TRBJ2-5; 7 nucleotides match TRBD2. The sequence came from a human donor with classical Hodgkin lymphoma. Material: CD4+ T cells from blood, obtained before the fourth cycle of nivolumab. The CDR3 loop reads CASSPPGGGSETQYF. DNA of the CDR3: TGTGCCAGCAGCCCCCCCGGAGGCGGGAGTGAGACCCAGTACTTC.